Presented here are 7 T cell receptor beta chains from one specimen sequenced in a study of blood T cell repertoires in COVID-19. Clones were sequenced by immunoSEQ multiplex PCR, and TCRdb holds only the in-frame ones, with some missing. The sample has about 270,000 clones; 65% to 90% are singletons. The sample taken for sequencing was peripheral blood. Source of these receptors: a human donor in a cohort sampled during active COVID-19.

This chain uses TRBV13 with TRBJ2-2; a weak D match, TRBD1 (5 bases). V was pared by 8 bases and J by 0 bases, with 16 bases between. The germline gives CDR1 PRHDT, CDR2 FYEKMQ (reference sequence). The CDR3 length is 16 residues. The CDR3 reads CASGYRRASNTGELFF. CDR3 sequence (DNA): TGTGCCAGCGGGTACAGGAGAGCCTCGAACACCGGGGAGCTGTTTTTT.

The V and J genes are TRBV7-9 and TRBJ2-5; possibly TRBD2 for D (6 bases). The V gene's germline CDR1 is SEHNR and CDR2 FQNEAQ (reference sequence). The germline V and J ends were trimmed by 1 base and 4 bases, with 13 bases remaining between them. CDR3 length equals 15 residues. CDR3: CASSLVGSGLETQYF. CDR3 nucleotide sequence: TGTGCCAGCAGCTTAGTAGGGTCGGGACTAGAGACCCAGTACTTC.

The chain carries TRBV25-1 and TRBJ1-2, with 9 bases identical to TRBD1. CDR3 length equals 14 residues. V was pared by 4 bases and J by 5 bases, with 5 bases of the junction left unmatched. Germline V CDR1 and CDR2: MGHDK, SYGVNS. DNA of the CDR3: TGTGCCAGCAGTGGGACAGGGGCCGCTTATGGCTACACCTTC. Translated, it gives CASSGTGAAYGYTF.

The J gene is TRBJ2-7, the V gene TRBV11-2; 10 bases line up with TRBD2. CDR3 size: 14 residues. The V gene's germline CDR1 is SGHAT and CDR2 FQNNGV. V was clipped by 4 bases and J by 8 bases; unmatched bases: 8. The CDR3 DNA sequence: TGTGCCAGCAGCTCCGGTCTAGCGGGAGTTCAGCAGTACTTC. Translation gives CASSSGLAGVQQYF. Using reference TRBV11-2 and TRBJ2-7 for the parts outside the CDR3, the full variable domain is EAGVAQSPRYKIIEKRQSVAFWCNPISGHATLYWYQQILGQGPKLLIQFQNNGVVDDSQLPKDRFSAERLKGVDSTLKIQPAKLEDSAVYLCASSSGLAGVQQYFGPGTRLTVT.

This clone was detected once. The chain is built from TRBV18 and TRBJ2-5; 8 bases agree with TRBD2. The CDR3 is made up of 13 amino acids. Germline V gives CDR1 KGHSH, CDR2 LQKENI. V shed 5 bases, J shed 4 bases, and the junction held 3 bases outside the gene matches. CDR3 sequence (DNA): TGTGCCAGCTCAGAAGCGGGAGTAGAGACCCAGTACTTC. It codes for CASSEAGVETQYF.

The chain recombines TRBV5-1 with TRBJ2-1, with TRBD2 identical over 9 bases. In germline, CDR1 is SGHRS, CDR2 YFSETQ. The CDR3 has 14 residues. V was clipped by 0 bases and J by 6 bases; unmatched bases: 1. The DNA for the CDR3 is TGCGCCAGCAGCTTGGAACTAGCGGGCAATGAGCAGTTCTTC. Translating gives CASSLELAGNEQFF.

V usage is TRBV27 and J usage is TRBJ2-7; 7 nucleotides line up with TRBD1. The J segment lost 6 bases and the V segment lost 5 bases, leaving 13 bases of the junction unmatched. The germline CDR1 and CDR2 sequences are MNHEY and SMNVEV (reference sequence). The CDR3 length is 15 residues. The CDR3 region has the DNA TGTGCCAGCAGTCCCAATAACAGGGGCTTATCCGAGCAGTACTTC. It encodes CASSPNNRGLSEQYF.